This T cell receptor (beta chain) was obtained from a study of T cell responses to AZD1222 COVID-19 vaccine. Study-wide results and caveats: Donors in the cohort were predominantly white British and more often female, and clonal diversity was possibly underestimated.

Here immunoSEQ multiplex PCR was the method, and the copy in TCRdb shows in-frame clones only, minus some. Seen here are about 220,000 clones, roughly 91% observed once, and the top ten hold less than 1.2%. Per the germline V gene, CDR1 is MNHEY and CDR2 is SVGAGI. The ends were cut back, 8 bases at V and 0 bases at J, with 8 bases in the middle. The CDR3 sequence is 13 residues long. As to this clone: The antigen remains undetermined.

Sequences were derived from peripheral blood, sampled on day 0 of MenACWY control vaccination. This clonotype was obtained from an adult in good health. The rearrangement links TRBV6-5 to TRBJ1-5; the D gene is possibly TRBD1 (6 bases). The chain's CDR3 is CASHRVSNQPQHF. CDR3 nucleotides: TGTGCCAGCCACAGGGTTAGCAATCAGCCCCAGCATTTT.